The 13 T cell receptor beta chains below all came from one sample that was sequenced in a study of CD8 T cells in ankylosing spondylitis. TCRdb used MiXCR to reprocess the 5' RACE reads, holding one entry per CDR3 protein. The sample yields about 260,000 distinct CDR3 sequences, 20% to 30% seen once. Sequencing was carried out using blood, either unsorted or a sorted T cell fraction (not recorded which). Receptors were obtained from a male donor with ankylosing spondylitis or in good health (not recorded which).

The CDR3 reads CASSGGQGLNIQYF. DNA of the CDR3: TGCGCCAGCAGCGGGGGACAGGGGTTAAACATTCAGTACTTC. This sequence joins TRBV5-1 and TRBJ2-4, with 10 bases lining up with TRBD1. After removal of 4 bases from V and 6 bases from J, the junction contained 4 bases not matched to a gene. The CDR3 has 14 residues. Per the germline V gene, CDR1 is SGHRS and CDR2 is YFSETQ.

This clonotype was picked up many times. The chain employs TRBV20-1 and TRBJ1-6; tentatively, D is TRBD1 (5 bases). This CDR3 is built from 15 residues. Trimming stripped 3 bases from V and 7 bases from J, with 16 bases between. Germline V gene sequence: CDR1 DFQATT, CDR2 SNEGSKA (reference sequence). The CDR3 DNA reads as TGCAGTGCTAGCGGGACCGGGATTCCCAATTCACCCCTCCACTTT. It encodes CSASGTGIPNSPLHF.

This clonotype was counted between two and nine times. The chain couples TRBV10-3 to TRBJ1-3; TRBD1 is a possible D gene (5 bases). Germline CDR1 and CDR2: ENHRY and SYGVKD. The CDR3 covers 14 residues. Trimming pared 5 bases from V and 1 base from J, leaving 9 bases between. The CDR3 bases are TGTGCCATCAGTCAGGGAAGGTCTGGAAACACCATATATTTT. Translation gives CAISQGRSGNTIYF.

The J gene is TRBJ2-5, the V gene TRBV20-1, with D perhaps TRBD2 (6 bases). The CDR3 spans 15 residues. Trimming took off 3 bases at V and 2 bases at J, with 16 bases between the two ends. Germline V gene data show CDR1 as DFQATT and CDR2 as SNEGSKA (reference sequence). CDR3 DNA sequence: TGCAGTGCTAGGACCCAGTTAGCGGTACAAGAGACCCAGTACTTC. Translation: CSARTQLAVQETQYF.

The chain recombines TRBV20-1 with TRBJ2-1; unclear D gene. V was shortened by 5 bases and J by 2 bases, with 7 bases between the two germline ends. This CDR3 comprises 12 residues. Germline-derived CDR1 and CDR2 are DFQATT and SNEGSKA (reference sequence). The CDR3 DNA reads as TGCAGTGCTTCTGGAACCTACAATGAGCAGTTCTTC. Its translation is CSASGTYNEQFF.

The table lists this clonotype with a few counts. The chain has TRBV10-3 and TRBJ2-1; 11 bases are a match to TRBD2. V was pared by 3 bases and J by 8 bases, with 9 bases of the junction left unmatched. CDR1 is ENHRY, CDR2 SYGVKD, per germline. This CDR3 is 16 amino acids long. The CDR3 reads CAISDTSGGLGYEQFF. CDR3 DNA: TGTGCCATCAGTGATACTAGCGGGGGCCTAGGGTATGAGCAGTTCTTC.

This chain links TRBV20-1 with TRBJ1-6, with a tentative D call TRBD1 (5 bases). The CDR3 has 16 residues. The V and J ends lost 3 bases and 4 bases respectively, with 16 bases between them. Germline loops: CDR1 DFQATT, CDR2 SNEGSKA (reference sequence). CDR3 sequence reads: CSASSLLGGYNSPLHF. CDR3 DNA: TGCAGTGCTAGTAGTCTTTTGGGGGGTTATAATTCACCCCTCCACTTT.

The table lists this clonotype with a few counts. The gene calls are TRBV27 and TRBJ2-3; TRBD2 might be the D (5 bases). Germline V gives CDR1 MNHEY, CDR2 SMNVEV (reference sequence). The CDR3 spans 19 residues. Trimming left V 2 bases short and J 2 bases short, with 23 bases between. The CDR3 reads CASSLRVGLKSRITDTQYF. Written as DNA, the CDR3 is TGTGCCAGCAGTTTAAGAGTTGGACTCAAAAGCAGGATCACAGATACGCAGTATTTT.

This clonotype was seen many times. The chain carries TRBV3-1 and TRBJ1-2; possibly TRBD1 for D (5 bases). V was clipped by 3 bases and J by 4 bases, with 18 bases between them. The CDR3 loop spans 16 amino acids. In germline, CDR1 is LGHDT, CDR2 YNNKEL (reference sequence). CDR3 amino acids: CASSQRTPGPSYGYTF. The CDR3 DNA reads TGTGCCAGCAGCCAGAGGACGCCGGGACCCTCCTATGGCTACACCTTC.

In its sample, this clonotype was seen many times. J is TRBJ1-1 and V is TRBV20-1, with 8 bases that match TRBD1. Germline values: CDR1 DFQATT, CDR2 SNEGSKA (reference sequence). This CDR3 spans 17 amino acids. J gave up 4 bases and V 7 bases, and 20 bases lay outside the gene matches. CDR3 DNA sequence: TGCAGTGTCCCAGGCGACAGGGGCCTTGGTGGGAGCACTGAAGCTTTCTTT. Encoded protein: CSVPGDRGLGGSTEAFF.

This clonotype was counted ten times or more. This chain uses TRBV7-2 with TRBJ2-7; TRBD2 agrees at 9 bases. V lost 1 base, J lost 1 base, and 5 bases stayed unmatched. The CDR3 sequence is 16 residues long. Germline CDR1 SGHTA, CDR2 FQGNSA. CDR3 in DNA: TGTGCCAGCAGCTTAGTAGCGGGGGCCCTTTCCTACGAGCAGTACTTC. It codes for CASSLVAGALSYEQYF.

This clonotype came up once. The rearrangement joins TRBV7-9 to TRBJ2-1; 9 bases map to TRBD1. V lost 6 bases and J lost 10; bases outside the gene matches: 19. The CDR3 spans 17 residues. The V gene's germline CDR1 is SEHNR and CDR2 FQNEAQ (reference sequence). The CDR3 bases are TGTGCCAGCAGGCCCGGGACAGGGAAGGATCGTCGCACGGAGCAGTTCTTC. Amino acid sequence: CASRPGTGKDRRTEQFF. Filled out from reference TRBV7-9 and TRBJ2-1, the complete variable domain reads DTGVSQNPRHKITKRGQNVTFRCDPISEHNRLYWYRQTLGQGPEFLTYFQNEAQLEKSRLLSDRFSAERPKGSFSTLEIQRTEQGDSAMYLCASRPGTGKDRRTEQFFGPGTRLTVL.

This clonotype was recorded at least ten times. The V call is TRBV20-1, the J call TRBJ1-5; no reliable D call. Trimming took off 5 bases at V and 5 bases at J, with 10 bases between the two ends. This CDR3 spans 12 amino acids. The germline gives CDR1 DFQATT, CDR2 SNEGSKA (reference sequence). CDR3 nucleotide sequence: TGCAGTGCTTCCACGACTTATCAGCCCCAGCATTTT. Protein product: CSASTTYQPQHF.